These T cell receptor beta chains were read from a single sample in a study of early T cells in non-severe SARS-CoV-2 infection. TCRdb redid the calling of the 5' RACE reads with MiXCR, one entry per CDR3 protein. The sample lists around 30,000 distinct CDR3 sequences, roughly 6% occurring once. Sample: whole blood. The source is an adult who was a healthcare worker with PCR-confirmed SARS-CoV-2 infection or an uninfected control (not recorded which). Each CDR3 is given without its conserved first and last residue.

CDR3aa | j_gene | v_gene
ASSAPGHRGNTIY | TRBJ1-3 | TRBV21-1
AISESEGPYTDTQY | TRBJ2-3 | TRBV10-3
ASRDSYNSPLH | TRBJ1-6 | TRBV5-1
ASSDEGDIISGYT | TRBJ1-2 | TRBV6-1
ATSRDSDSQPQH | TRBJ1-5 | TRBV15
ASTEVGRAIYGYT | TRBJ1-2 | TRBV6-2/TRBV6-3
ASSFSRVDYYGYT | TRBJ1-2 | TRBV12-3/TRBV12-4
ASMGGKETQY | TRBJ2-5 | TRBV28
ASSPWGLRQVHSGNTIY | TRBJ1-3 | TRBV7-9
ASTLEAQAAGTEAF | TRBJ1-1 | TRBV5-1
ASSPIGTNTEAF | TRBJ1-1 | TRBV7-2
ASSEALGGETQY | TRBJ2-5 | TRBV2
AISEWEGEAETQY | TRBJ2-5 | TRBV10-3
ASLTTGKDTQY | TRBJ2-3 | TRBV28
ASSPGTGWDEQF | TRBJ2-1 | TRBV7-2
ASRYGTGGETQY | TRBJ2-5 | TRBV7-6
ASSSRYEQY | TRBJ2-7 | TRBV28
ASGLGTVSQETQY | TRBJ2-5 | TRBV11-2
AIRGSGGLHNEQF | TRBJ2-1 | TRBV10-3
ASSSRTGGAVNEQF | TRBJ2-1 | TRBV7-2
ASSFGWNTEAF | TRBJ1-1 | TRBV12-3/TRBV12-4
AISESLGGTYNEQF | TRBJ2-1 | TRBV10-3
ASRTDGYNEKLF | TRBJ1-4 | TRBV12-3/TRBV12-4
ASSLGGSGANVLT | TRBJ2-6 | TRBV3-1